Listed below are T cell receptor beta chains from one sample, sequenced in a study of radiotherapy plus CTLA-4 blockade in lung cancer. Assay used: immunoSEQ multiplex PCR; TCRdb lists only in-frame clones, some missing. The table shows tens of thousands of clones, with around 77% occurring only once. The material sequenced was peripheral blood, taken from a patient treated with radiotherapy plus ipilimumab. These receptors were obtained from a human donor with non-small cell lung cancer who had a complete response to radiotherapy plus ipilimumab. Each CDR3 is given with its conserved first and last residue. The D gene is left open where the match is weak. A clone size is listed for some rows: how often the clone was seen (once, few, many), or a class if it is expanded.

V: TRBV7-6; size: NA; J: TRBJ2-1; D: TRBD2; DNA: TGTGCCAGCAGCGCCACTAGCGGGAGGGCCAATGAGCAGTTCTTC; CDR3: CASSATSGRANEQFF
V: TRBV7-9; size: few; J: TRBJ2-1; D: NA; DNA: TGTGCCAGCAGCCCCCGACGGGAAGGGAAGCAGTTCTTC; CDR3: CASSPRREGKQFF
V: TRBV15; size: NA; J: TRBJ1-2; D: NA; DNA: TGTGCCACCAGCAGAGCGGGCGGGGGCTACACCTTC; CDR3: CATSRAGGGYTF
V: TRBV6-5; size: NA; J: TRBJ2-7; D: NA; DNA: TGTGCCAGCAGTTACATAGCAAATTACGAGCAGTACTTC; CDR3: CASSYIANYEQYF
V: TRBV4-1; size: NA; J: TRBJ2-7; D: TRBD2; DNA: TGCGCCAGCAGCCTAGGAATAAGCGGGAGAGGTATTTACGAGCAGTACTTC; CDR3: CASSLGISGRGIYEQYF
V: TRBV13; size: NA; J: TRBJ2-3; D: NA; DNA: TGTGCCAGCAGCCCCACTACCCCTGGGGCCTGGGGCACAGATACGCAGTATTTT; CDR3: CASSPTTPGAWGTDTQYF
V: TRBV7-2; size: NA; J: TRBJ2-7; D: NA; DNA: TGTGCCAGCAGCTCGCTGGGAGGCTACGAGCAGTACTTC; CDR3: CASSSLGGYEQYF
V: TRBV6-6; size: NA; J: TRBJ1-6; D: TRBD1; DNA: TGTGCCAGCAGTTACTCGTATGGGACAGGGTTTTCACCCCTCCACTTT; CDR3: CASSYSYGTGFSPLHF
V: TRBV27; size: NA; J: TRBJ2-3; D: TRBD2; DNA: TGTGCCAGCATGCGTCTAGCGGGAGGAACCGGCACAGATACGCAGTATTTT; CDR3: CASMRLAGGTGTDTQYF
V: TRBV7-2; size: NA; J: TRBJ2-7; D: TRBD1; DNA: TGTGCCAGCAGTGGACAGGGGCCCTACGAGCAGTACTTC; CDR3: CASSGQGPYEQYF
V: TRBV4-3; size: NA; J: TRBJ2-7; D: NA; DNA: TGCGCCAGCAGCCAAGAACCGGGGGTCTACGAGCAGTACTTC; CDR3: CASSQEPGVYEQYF
V: TRBV6-1; size: NA; J: TRBJ2-7; D: NA; DNA: TGTGCCAGCAGTGACGGGGGAACGAGCTCCTACGAGCAGTACTTC; CDR3: CASSDGGTSSYEQYF
V: TRBV9; size: NA; J: TRBJ1-5; D: NA; DNA: TGTGCCAGTAGCGTAGATGACAGCCCGCAGCCCCAGCATTTT; CDR3: CASSVDDSPQPQHF
V: TRBV11-3; size: NA; J: TRBJ2-1; D: NA; DNA: TGTGCCAGCAGCTTGGGGGGCTACAATGAGCAGTTCTTC; CDR3: CASSLGGYNEQFF
V: TRBV27; size: NA; J: TRBJ2-7; D: TRBD2; DNA: TGTGCCAGCAGTGCCACCACTAGCGGGAGGTTCCACGAGCAGTACTTC; CDR3: CASSATTSGRFHEQYF